A single sample gave rise to the 4 T cell receptor beta chains below, sequenced in a study of cytomegalovirus exposure and HLA in healthy donors listed by TCRdb under 2017. Library preparation was by the immunoSEQ multiplex PCR assay. In its TCRdb copy, this immuneACCESS table keeps in-frame sequences only and misses some clones. Where compared with another copy, unresolved V genes explain less than half of these, and the others have no known cause. This sample holds 100,000 to 150,000 clones; nearly 90% were observed only once. The ten largest clonotypes hold 1% to 1.5% of the sample. The sample taken for sequencing was PBMCs. Source of these receptors: a woman between 18 and 29 years old in good health and CMV-seronegative.

The chain is built from TRBV2 and TRBJ2-5; 7 bases agree with TRBD2. Germline values: CDR1 SNHLY, CDR2 FYNNEI. After removal of 7 bases from V and 2 bases from J, the junction contained 7 bases not matched to a gene. The CDR3 sequence is 14 residues long. The CDR3 loop reads CASNGLGKQETQYF. CDR3 sequence (DNA): TGTGCCAGCAACGGACTAGGGAAACAAGAGACCCAGTACTTC. Complete variable domain (other parts from reference TRBV2 and TRBJ2-5): EPEVTQTPSHQVTQMGQEVILRCVPISNHLYFYWYRQILGQKVEFLVSFYNNEISEKSEIFDDQFSVERPDGSNFTLKIRSTKLEDSAMYFCASNGLGKQETQYFGPGTRLLVL.

Written as DNA, the CDR3 is TGTGCCAGCAGCGTAGGTTTGGCGGGGGGGCAATACAATGAGCAGTTCTTC. Protein sequence: CASSVGLAGGQYNEQFF. The chain employs TRBV9 and TRBJ2-1; TRBD2 matches at 9 bases. The V gene end was trimmed by 0 bases and the J gene end by 4 bases; junction bases not matched to a gene: 8. The germline V gene encodes CDR1 SGDLS and CDR2 YYNGEE. This CDR3 region has 17 residues.

The chain is built from TRBV25-1 and TRBJ2-1; D call uncertain. Trimming removed 8 bases from V and 12 bases from J, with 20 bases in between. Germline V gene lookup returns CDR1 MGHDK and CDR2 SYGVNS. The CDR3 has 13 amino acids. CDR3: CASRLAASEVQFF. The CDR3 coding sequence is TGTGCCAGCCGTTTAGCCGCATCCGAGGTGCAGTTCTTC.

J is TRBJ2-1 and V is TRBV9; a weak D match, TRBD2 (6 bases). Germline CDR1 is SGDLS and CDR2 is YYNGEE. There are 13 residues in the CDR3. V gave up 0 bases and J gave up 9 bases, with 10 bases separating them. CDR3 DNA: TGTGCCAGCAGCGTAGATTGGGGGGTTGAGCAGTTCTTC. This codes for CASSVDWGVEQFF.